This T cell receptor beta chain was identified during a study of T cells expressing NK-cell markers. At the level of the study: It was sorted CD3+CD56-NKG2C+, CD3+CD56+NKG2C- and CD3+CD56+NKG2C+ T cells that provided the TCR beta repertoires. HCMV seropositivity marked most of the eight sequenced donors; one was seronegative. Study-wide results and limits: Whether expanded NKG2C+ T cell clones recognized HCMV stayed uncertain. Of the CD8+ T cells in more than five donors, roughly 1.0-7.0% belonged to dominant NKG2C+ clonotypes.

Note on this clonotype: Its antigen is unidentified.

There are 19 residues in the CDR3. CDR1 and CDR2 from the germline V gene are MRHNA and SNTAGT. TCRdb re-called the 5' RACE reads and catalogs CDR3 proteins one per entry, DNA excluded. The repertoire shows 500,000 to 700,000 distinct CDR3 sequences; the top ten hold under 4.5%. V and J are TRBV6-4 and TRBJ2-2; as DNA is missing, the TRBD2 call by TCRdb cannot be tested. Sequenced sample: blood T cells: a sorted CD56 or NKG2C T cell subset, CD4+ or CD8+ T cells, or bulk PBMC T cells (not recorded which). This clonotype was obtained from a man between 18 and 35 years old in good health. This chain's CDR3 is CASSPGLAGPRFSTGELFF.